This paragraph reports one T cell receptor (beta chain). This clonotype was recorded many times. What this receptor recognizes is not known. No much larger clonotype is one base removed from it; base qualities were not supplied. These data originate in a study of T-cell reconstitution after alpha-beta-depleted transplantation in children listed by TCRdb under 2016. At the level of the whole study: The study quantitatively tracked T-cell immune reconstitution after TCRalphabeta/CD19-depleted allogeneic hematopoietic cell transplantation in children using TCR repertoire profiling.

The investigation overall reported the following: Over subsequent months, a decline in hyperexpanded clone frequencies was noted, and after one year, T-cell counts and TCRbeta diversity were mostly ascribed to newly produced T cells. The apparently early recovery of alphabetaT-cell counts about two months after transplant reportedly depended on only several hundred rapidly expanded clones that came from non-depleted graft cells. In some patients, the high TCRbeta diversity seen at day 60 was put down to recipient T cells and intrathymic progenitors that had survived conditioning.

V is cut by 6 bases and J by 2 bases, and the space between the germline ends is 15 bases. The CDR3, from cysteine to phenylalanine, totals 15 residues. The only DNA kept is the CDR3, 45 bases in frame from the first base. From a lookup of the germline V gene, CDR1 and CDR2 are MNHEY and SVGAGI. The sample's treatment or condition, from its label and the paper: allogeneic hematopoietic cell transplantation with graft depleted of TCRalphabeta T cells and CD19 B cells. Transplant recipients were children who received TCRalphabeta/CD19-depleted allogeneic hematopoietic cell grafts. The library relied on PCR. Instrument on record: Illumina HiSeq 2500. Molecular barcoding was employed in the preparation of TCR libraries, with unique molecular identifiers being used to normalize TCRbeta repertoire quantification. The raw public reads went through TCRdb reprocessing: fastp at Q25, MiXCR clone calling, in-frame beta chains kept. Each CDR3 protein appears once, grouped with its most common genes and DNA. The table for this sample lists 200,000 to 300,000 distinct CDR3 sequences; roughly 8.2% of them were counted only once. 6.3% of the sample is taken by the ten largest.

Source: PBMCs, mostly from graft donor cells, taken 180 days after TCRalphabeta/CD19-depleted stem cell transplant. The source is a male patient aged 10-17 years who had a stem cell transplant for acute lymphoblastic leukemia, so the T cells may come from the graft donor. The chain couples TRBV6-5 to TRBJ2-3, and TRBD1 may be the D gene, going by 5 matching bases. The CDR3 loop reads CASSPQVRSTDTQYF. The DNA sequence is TGTGCCAGCAGCCCACAGGTGAGGTCCACAGATACGCAGTATTTT.